This T cell receptor beta chain was identified in a study of response to subunit inactivated influenza vaccine. Study observations and caveats: A suggestion made by the authors is that each seasonal influenza vaccination recruits few new T cells.

TCRdb reanalysed the RT-PCR reads using MiXCR and keeps one entry per CDR3 protein. Seen here are 490,000 or so distinct CDR3 sequences, about 8% observed once, and the top ten hold over 10%. V was clipped by 4 bases and J by 4 bases, with 13 bases between them. The V gene's germline CDR1 is DFQATT and CDR2 SNEGSKA (reference sequence). This CDR3 is built from 13 residues. This clonotype was detected ten times or more. The antigen is not known. V and J are TRBV20-1 and TRBJ1-1; possible D gene TRBD1, 5 bases. The source is a man aged 45 to 75 who received an inactivated influenza vaccine. The sample here was PBMCs from blood, taken around 2 years after vaccination. The CDR3 loop is CSAMRSGTTEAFF. The CDR3, as DNA: TGCAGTGCTATGAGGTCGGGGACCACTGAAGCTTTCTTT.